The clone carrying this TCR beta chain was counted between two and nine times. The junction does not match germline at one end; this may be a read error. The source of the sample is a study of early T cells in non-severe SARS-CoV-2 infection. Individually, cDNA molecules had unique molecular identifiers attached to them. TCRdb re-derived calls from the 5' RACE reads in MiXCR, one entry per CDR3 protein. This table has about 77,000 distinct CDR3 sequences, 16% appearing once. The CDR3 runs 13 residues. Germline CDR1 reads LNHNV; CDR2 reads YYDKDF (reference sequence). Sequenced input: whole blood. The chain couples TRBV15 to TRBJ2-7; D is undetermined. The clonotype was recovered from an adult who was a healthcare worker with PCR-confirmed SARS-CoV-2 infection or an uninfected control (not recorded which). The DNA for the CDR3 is TGTGCCACCAGCGGAGACTTCTCCCTGGAGCAGTACTTC. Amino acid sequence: CATSGDFSLEQYF.